Below, one T cell receptor (beta chain) is given with its context. The CDR3 sequence is 14 residues long. In germline, CDR1 is LNHDA, CDR2 SQIVND (reference sequence). The V end was cut by 5 bases, the J end by 0 bases, with 7 bases between. In the authors' workflow: Amplification of reference gene primers provided the estimated nucleated cell counts. Measured with immunoSEQ multiplex PCR; TCRdb has only the in-frame clones, and not every one. D and trimming come from the DNA, and the V and J calls and clone size come from that table. The sample has approximately 470,000 clones, approximately 83% seen once. The sample belongs to a study of blood T cell repertoires in COVID-19. Across the study: Acute and convalescent COVID-19 samples came from the United States, Italy and Spain.

The chain couples TRBV19 to TRBJ2-2; D call uncertain. Source material: peripheral blood. This sequence was found in a human donor in a cohort sampled during active COVID-19. The CDR3 coding sequence is TGTGCCAGTAGTGGCCCCACGAACACCGGGGAGCTGTTTTTT. It yields the protein CASSGPTNTGELFF.